A selection of T cell receptor beta chains follows, all from one sample in a study of identical twins. TCRdb processed the 5' RACE reads anew with MiXCR; each CDR3 protein has one entry. The data contain 500,000 or so distinct CDR3 sequences, roughly an eighth of them singletons. These records were also assigned to another study, of yellow fever vaccine responses in identical twins.

Sequencing input: CD4+ T cells sorted from blood. The receptors originated from a woman between 18 and 29 years old in good health. Each CDR3 is given with its conserved first and last residue. D genes are given only for firm matches. Part of the rows lack a size; the others show once, few, many or a class for expanded clones.

j_call d_call clone_size v_call cdr3_aa cdr3_nt
TRBJ2-5 TRBD2 . TRBV15 CATSRDRAGGQETQYF TGTGCCACCAGCAGAGATCGGGCGGGAGGCCAAGAGACCCAGTACTTC
TRBJ2-7 . . TRBV3-1 CASSQMARGSYEQYF TGTGCCAGCAGCCAAATGGCCAGGGGTTCCTACGAGCAGTACTTC
TRBJ2-3 TRBD2 many TRBV5-1 CASSSGLAGGLAITDTQYF TGCGCCAGCAGCTCCGGACTAGCGGGGGGGCTGGCTATCACAGATACGCAGTATTTT
TRBJ2-2 TRBD2 many TRBV5-1 CASQGSGILAGELFF TGCGCCAGCCAGGGTAGCGGGATCCTGGCCGGGGAGCTGTTTTTT
TRBJ2-7 . few TRBV7-9 CASSTLRNEQYF TGTGCCAGCAGCACATTAAGGAACGAGCAGTACTTC
TRBJ2-6 . . TRBV10-3 CAISNGGTGANVLTF TGTGCCATCAGTAATGGGGGAACTGGGGCCAACGTCCTGACTTTC
TRBJ2-1 TRBD2 many TRBV7-9 CASSPRGGSSYNEQFF TGTGCCAGCAGCCCCCGGGGAGGGAGCTCCTACAATGAGCAGTTCTTC
TRBJ2-3 . few TRBV20-1 CSARPTAAGSGDTQYF TGCAGTGCTAGACCTACGGCCGCGGGGTCTGGAGATACGCAGTATTTT
TRBJ2-2 . . TRBV11-2 CASSLTGSGTGELFF TGTGCCAGCAGCTTAACCGGGAGCGGGACCGGGGAGCTGTTTTTT
TRBJ2-1 . . TRBV20-1 CSARQGYNEQFF TGCAGTGCTAGACAGGGGTACAATGAGCAGTTCTTC
TRBJ1-1 TRBD1 once TRBV7-9 CASSSDRADTEAFF TGTGCCAGCAGCTCTGACAGGGCGGACACTGAAGCTTTCTTT
TRBJ1-6 . few TRBV10-2 CASSVGNSPLHF TGCGCCAGCAGTGTAGGGAATTCACCCCTCCACTTT
TRBJ1-3 TRBD1 . TRBV18 CASSDTGASGNTIYF TGTGCCAGCTCAGACACAGGGGCTTCCGGAAACACCATATATTTT
TRBJ2-4 . many TRBV12-3/TRBV12-4 CASSPTVAKNIQYF TGTGCCAGCAGCCCGACAGTAGCCAAAAACATTCAGTACTTC
TRBJ1-4 . . TRBV5-4 CASSLRQANEKLFF TGTGCCAGCAGCCTTCGACAGGCTAATGAAAAACTGTTTTTT
TRBJ2-7 . . TRBV7-2 CASSGDRYEQYF TGTGCCAGCAGCGGAGACAGATACGAGCAGTACTTC
TRBJ2-7 . . TRBV7-2 CASSFGPGGQYF TGTGCCAGCAGCTTTGGCCCCGGGGGGCAGTACTTC
TRBJ2-1 TRBD1 . TRBV7-2 CASSRRDRGRGYNEQFF TGTGCCAGCAGCCGCCGGGACAGGGGGCGAGGCTACAATGAGCAGTTCTTC
TRBJ2-5 TRBD1 . TRBV4-2 CASSQCGTGVPQETQYF TGTGCCAGCAGCCAATGTGGGACAGGGGTTCCCCAAGAGACCCAGTACTTC
TRBJ1-4 TRBD1 few TRBV7-9 CASSLDGTVNEKLFF TGTGCCAGCAGCTTAGACGGGACAGTTAATGAAAAACTGTTTTTT
TRBJ1-2 TRBD1 few TRBV9 CASSVGAWRGRAANYGYTF TGTGCCAGCAGCGTAGGGGCTTGGAGGGGGCGTGCGGCTAACTATGGCTACACCTTC
TRBJ2-1 . . TRBV11-2 CASSFPRGQITLSEQFF TGTGCCAGCAGCTTTCCTAGAGGACAGATAACTCTCAGTGAGCAGTTCTTC
TRBJ2-1 . many TRBV15 CATSRGGTPTEQFF TGTGCCACCAGCAGAGGGGGGACCCCCACCGAGCAGTTCTTC
TRBJ2-5 . many TRBV29-1 CSVGGGYGSETQYF TGCAGCGTGGGAGGAGGGTACGGGTCGGAGACCCAGTACTTC
TRBJ1-2 . few TRBV6-1 CASSKGQWSYTF TGTGCCAGCAGTAAAGGGCAATGGAGCTACACCTTC
TRBJ2-1 TRBD2 . TRBV24-1 CATTRFRREGLYNEQFF TGTGCCACCACTCGCTTCAGACGGGAGGGCCTCTACAATGAGCAGTTCTTC
TRBJ2-3 TRBD1 . TRBV10-3 CAISSTGEADTQYF TGTGCCATCAGTAGCACAGGGGAAGCAGATACGCAGTATTTT
TRBJ2-1 . . TRBV7-9 CASSYRSNNEQFF TGTGCCAGCAGCTACAGGTCAAACAATGAGCAGTTCTTC
TRBJ2-7 TRBD1 . TRBV11-3 CASSPSNHRGEQYF TGTGCCAGCAGCCCTTCCAATCACAGGGGCGAGCAGTACTTC
TRBJ2-1 TRBD2 few TRBV20-1 CSARGLLAGGHEQFF TGCAGTGCTAGAGGGTTGCTAGCGGGGGGGCATGAGCAGTTCTTC
TRBJ2-4 . few TRBV6-2/TRBV6-3 CASSPSGTPGNF TGTGCCAGCAGCCCATCCGGGACTCCGGGTAACTTC
TRBJ2-1 TRBD2 few TRBV7-9 CASSKTGGPGNEQFF TGTGCCAGCAGCAAAACGGGGGGGCCCGGCAATGAGCAGTTCTTC
TRBJ1-2 . few TRBV7-9 CASSPRGSQGYGYTF TGTGCCAGCAGCCCCCGGGGATCCCAGGGCTATGGCTACACCTTC
TRBJ1-2 . . TRBV7-9 CASSPPGGRDYGYTF TGTGCCAGCAGCCCCCCGGGGGGCAGGGACTATGGCTACACCTTC
TRBJ2-1 . . TRBV10-3 CAISGEGGIYNEQFF TGTGCCATCAGTGGGGAGGGGGGGATATACAATGAGCAGTTCTTC
TRBJ1-5 . few TRBV7-2 CASSWTDFNQPQHF TGTGCCAGCAGCTGGACAGATTTTAATCAGCCCCAGCATTTT
TRBJ2-1 TRBD2 . TRBV7-6 CASSLSGLEGRGAYNEQFF TGTGCCAGCAGCTTATCAGGCCTTGAGGGGCGGGGGGCATACAATGAGCAGTTCTTC
TRBJ1-1 . . TRBV15 CATSRATEAFF TGTGCCACCAGCAGAGCGACTGAAGCTTTCTTT
TRBJ2-3 . . TRBV3-1 CASSQDTAGDTQYF TGTGCCAGCAGCCAAGATACGGCCGGGGATACGCAGTATTTT
TRBJ2-5 . . TRBV14 CASSRRGGETQYF TGTGCCAGCAGCCGTCGGGGTGGGGAGACCCAGTACTTC
TRBJ2-3 TRBD2 many TRBV29-1 CSVEVVRAGRVPSTDTQYF TGCAGCGTTGAAGTAGTCCGAGCGGGAAGAGTACCGAGCACAGATACGCAGTATTTT
TRBJ2-1 . . TRBV28 CASSSEGLGLNEQFF TGTGCCAGCAGCTCCGAGGGGTTGGGTCTTAATGAGCAGTTCTTC
TRBJ1-3 . . TRBV2 CASTDSGNTIYF TGTGCCAGCACCGACTCTGGAAACACCATATATTTT
TRBJ2-2 . . TRBV25-1 CASRPRGIGGTGELFF TGTGCCAGCCGCCCACGGGGCATCGGGGGCACCGGGGAGCTGTTTTTT
TRBJ2-7 TRBD1 few TRBV20-1 CSARGTGHYEQYF TGCAGTGCTAGGGGGACAGGGCACTACGAGCAGTACTTC
TRBJ2-5 TRBD1 few TRBV28 CASSSIGTGQETQYF TGTGCCAGCAGTTCGATAGGGACAGGACAAGAGACCCAGTACTTC
TRBJ2-7 TRBD2 . TRBV20-1 CSHSIAGVPEQYF TGCAGTCATAGCATAGCGGGAGTTCCTGAGCAGTACTTC
TRBJ2-1 TRBD2 few TRBV3-1 CASSRWTSGGLLEQFF TGTGCCAGCAGCAGATGGACTAGCGGGGGTCTACTGGAGCAGTTCTTC
TRBJ2-3 . . TRBV7-9 CASSPERAQGTDTQYF TGTGCCAGCAGCCCTGAACGGGCGCAGGGCACAGATACGCAGTATTTT
TRBJ2-7 . few TRBV3-1 CASSWETGTLPYEQYF TGTGCCAGCAGCTGGGAGACCGGGACCCTACCATACGAGCAGTACTTC
TRBJ2-4 . . TRBV5-1 CASSASMGSINIQYF TGCGCCAGCAGCGCCTCGATGGGATCAATAAACATTCAGTACTTC
TRBJ2-2 TRBD1 . TRBV6-1 CASSQTGVLNTGELFF TGTGCCAGCAGTCAGACAGGGGTTCTGAACACCGGGGAGCTGTTTTTT
TRBJ2-1 . many TRBV6-5 CASSYPSVGGAPNEQFF TGTGCCAGCAGTTACCCCAGTGTTGGGGGCGCCCCGAATGAGCAGTTCTTC
TRBJ1-5 . . TRBV20-1 CSARDREPQPQHF TGCAGTGCTAGAGATCGGGAGCCCCAGCCCCAGCATTTT
TRBJ1-2 TRBD1 many TRBV27 CASSFRTGSDFVYGYTF TGTGCCAGCAGTTTTCGGACAGGGTCAGATTTCGTCTATGGCTACACCTTC